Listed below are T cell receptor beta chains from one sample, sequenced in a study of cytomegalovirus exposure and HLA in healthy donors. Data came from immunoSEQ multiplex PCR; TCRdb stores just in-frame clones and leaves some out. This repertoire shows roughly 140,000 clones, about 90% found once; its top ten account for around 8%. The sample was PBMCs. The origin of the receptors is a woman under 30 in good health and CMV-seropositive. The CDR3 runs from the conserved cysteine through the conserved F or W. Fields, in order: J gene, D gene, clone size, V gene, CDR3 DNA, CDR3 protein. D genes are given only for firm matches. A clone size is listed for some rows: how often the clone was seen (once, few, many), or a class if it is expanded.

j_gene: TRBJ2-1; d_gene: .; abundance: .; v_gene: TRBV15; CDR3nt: TGTGCCACCAGCAGGGGGGGACGGGTAGGAGACAATGAGCAGTTCTTC; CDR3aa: CATSRGGRVGDNEQFF
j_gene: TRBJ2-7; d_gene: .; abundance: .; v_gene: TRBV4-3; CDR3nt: TGCGCCAGCAGCCAGTCAGTAGATAGCACCTACACATACGAGCAGTACTTC; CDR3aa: CASSQSVDSTYTYEQYF
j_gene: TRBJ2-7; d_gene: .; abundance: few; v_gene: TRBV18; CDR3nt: TGTGCCAGCTCAGGGGGCCAGGGTAGGTACGAGCAGTACTTC; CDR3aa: CASSGGQGRYEQYF
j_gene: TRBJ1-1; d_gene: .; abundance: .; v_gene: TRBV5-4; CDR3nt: TGTGCCAGCAGCCTGGAGCCCCACGAAGCTTTCTTT; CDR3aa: CASSLEPHEAFF
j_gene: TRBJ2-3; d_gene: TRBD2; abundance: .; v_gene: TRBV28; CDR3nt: TGTGCCAGCAGTTTCCGGGGGGAGGGCACAGATACGCAGTATTTT; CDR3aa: CASSFRGEGTDTQYF
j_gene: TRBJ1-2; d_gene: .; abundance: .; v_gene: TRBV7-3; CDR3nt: TGTGCCAGCAGCTTAGGTTGGGAGGAGGCCTACACCTTC; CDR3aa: CASSLGWEEAYTF
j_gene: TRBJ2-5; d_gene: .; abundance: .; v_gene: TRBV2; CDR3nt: TGTGCCAGCAAACGCGGCTCTCGTGAGACCCAGTACTTC; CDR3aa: CASKRGSRETQYF
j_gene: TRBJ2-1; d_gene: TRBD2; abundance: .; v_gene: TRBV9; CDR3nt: TGTGCCAGCAGCCCCGGGACTAGCGTCTACAATGAGCAGTTCTTC; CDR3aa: CASSPGTSVYNEQFF
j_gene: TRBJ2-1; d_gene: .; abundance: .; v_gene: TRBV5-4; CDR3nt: TGTGCCAGCAGCTCTGGGGGCGATAACAATGAGCAGTTCTTC; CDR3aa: CASSSGGDNNEQFF
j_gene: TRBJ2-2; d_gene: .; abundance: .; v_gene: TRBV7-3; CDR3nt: TGTGCCAGCAGCCCCCAGGGCGGGGCGAACACCGGGGAGCTGTTTTTT; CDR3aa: CASSPQGGANTGELFF
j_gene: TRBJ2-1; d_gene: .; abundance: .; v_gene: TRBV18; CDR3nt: TGTGCCAGCTCACCGAGACTAGCAGGGGCCTACAATGAGCAGTTCTTC; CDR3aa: CASSPRLAGAYNEQFF
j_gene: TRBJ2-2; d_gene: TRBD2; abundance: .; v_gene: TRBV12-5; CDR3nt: TGTGCTAGTGGTTTTCGTTCCGTGACTAGCGGGAGTTCCGGGGAGCTGTTTTTT; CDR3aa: CASGFRSVTSGSSGELFF
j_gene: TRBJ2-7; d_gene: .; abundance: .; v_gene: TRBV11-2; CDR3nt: TGTGCCAGCAGCTCGATCGAGGGCTTTTGGGGAGTCGAGCAGTACTTC; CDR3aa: CASSSIEGFWGVEQYF
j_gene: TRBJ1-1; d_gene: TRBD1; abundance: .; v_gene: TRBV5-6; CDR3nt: TGTGCCAGCAGCTGGGACAGATCTAACACTGAAGCTTTCTTT; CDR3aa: CASSWDRSNTEAFF
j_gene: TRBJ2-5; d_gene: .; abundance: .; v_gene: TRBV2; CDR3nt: TGTGCCAGCAGTGAAAACGGGGGAGATGAGACCCAGTACTTC; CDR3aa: CASSENGGDETQYF
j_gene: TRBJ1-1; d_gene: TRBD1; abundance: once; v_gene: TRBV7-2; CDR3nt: TGTGCCAGCAGCTATAGGACAGGGAACACTGAAGCTTTCTTT; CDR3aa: CASSYRTGNTEAFF